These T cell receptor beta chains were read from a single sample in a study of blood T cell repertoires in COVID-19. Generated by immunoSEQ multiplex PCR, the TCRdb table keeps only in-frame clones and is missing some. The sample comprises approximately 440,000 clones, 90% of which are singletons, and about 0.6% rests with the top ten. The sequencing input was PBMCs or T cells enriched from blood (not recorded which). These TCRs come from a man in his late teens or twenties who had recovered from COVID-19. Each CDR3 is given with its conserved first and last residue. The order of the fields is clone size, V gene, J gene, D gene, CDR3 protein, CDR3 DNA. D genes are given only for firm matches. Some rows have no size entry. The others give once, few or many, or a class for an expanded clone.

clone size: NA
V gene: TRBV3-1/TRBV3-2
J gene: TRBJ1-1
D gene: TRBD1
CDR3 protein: CASSFRAATGFTEAFF
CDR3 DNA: TGTGCCAGCAGCTTTCGGGCGGCGACAGGGTTCACTGAAGCTTTCTTT

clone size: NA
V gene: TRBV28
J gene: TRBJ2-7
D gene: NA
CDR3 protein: CASKSRHYEQYF
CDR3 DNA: TGTGCCAGCAAGAGCAGGCACTACGAGCAGTACTTC

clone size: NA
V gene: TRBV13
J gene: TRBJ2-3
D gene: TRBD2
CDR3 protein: CASSLELAGDQDTQYF
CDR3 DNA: TGTGCCAGCAGCTTAGAACTAGCGGGAGATCAAGATACGCAGTATTTT

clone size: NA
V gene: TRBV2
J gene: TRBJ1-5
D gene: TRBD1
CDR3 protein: CASSRQGLYSNQPQHF
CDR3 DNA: TGTGCCAGCAGCCGACAGGGGCTTTATAGCAATCAGCCCCAGCATTTT

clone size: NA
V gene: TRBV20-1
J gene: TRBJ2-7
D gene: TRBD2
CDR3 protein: CSASLVSLAGGYEQYF
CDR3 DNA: TGCAGTGCTAGTCTAGTGAGTCTAGCGGGGGGGTACGAGCAGTACTTC

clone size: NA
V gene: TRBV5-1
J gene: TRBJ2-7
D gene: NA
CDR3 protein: CASSLEGRGDEQYF
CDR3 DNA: TGCGCCAGCAGCTTGGAAGGCAGGGGGGACGAGCAGTACTTC

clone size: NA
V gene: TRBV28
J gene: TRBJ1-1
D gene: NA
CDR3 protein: CASLGPGGTEAFF
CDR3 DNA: TGTGCCAGTCTCGGGCCGGGGGGCACTGAAGCTTTCTTT

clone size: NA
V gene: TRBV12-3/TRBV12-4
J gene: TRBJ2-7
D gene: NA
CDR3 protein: CASSPTGPYEQYF
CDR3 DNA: TGTGCCAGCAGTCCGACAGGACCCTACGAGCAGTACTTC

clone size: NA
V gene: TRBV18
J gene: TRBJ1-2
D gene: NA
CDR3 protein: CASSPATGIYGYTF
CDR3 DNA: TGTGCCAGCTCACCGGCGACAGGCATCTATGGCTACACCTTC

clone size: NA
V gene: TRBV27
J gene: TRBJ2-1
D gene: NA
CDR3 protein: CASSEAGQDDEQFF
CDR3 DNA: TGTGCCAGCAGTGAAGCGGGACAGGACGATGAGCAGTTCTTC

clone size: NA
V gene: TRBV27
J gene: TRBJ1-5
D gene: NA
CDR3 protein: CASSGLGPGNQPQHF
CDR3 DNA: TGTGCCAGCAGTGGACTCGGACCGGGCAATCAGCCCCAGCATTTT

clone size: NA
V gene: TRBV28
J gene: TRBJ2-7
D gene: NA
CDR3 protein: CASSDPGGAREQYF
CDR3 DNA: TGTGCCAGCAGTGATCCTGGGGGGGCTCGCGAGCAGTACTTC

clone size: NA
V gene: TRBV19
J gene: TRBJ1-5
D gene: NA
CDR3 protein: CASSIRQGNQPQHF
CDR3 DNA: TGTGCCAGTAGTATACGGCAGGGCAATCAGCCCCAGCATTTT

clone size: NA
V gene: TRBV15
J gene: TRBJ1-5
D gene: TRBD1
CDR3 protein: CATSRVPGGLGNQPQHF
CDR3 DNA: TGTGCCACCAGCAGGGTACCAGGGGGCCTAGGCAATCAGCCCCAGCATTTT

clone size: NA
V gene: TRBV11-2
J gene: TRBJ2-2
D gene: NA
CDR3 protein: CASSLVVGGTPGELFF
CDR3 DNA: TGTGCCAGCAGCTTAGTTGTGGGAGGCACCCCTGGGGAGCTGTTTTTT

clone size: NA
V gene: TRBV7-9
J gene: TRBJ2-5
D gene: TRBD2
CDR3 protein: CASSLSGGQETQYF
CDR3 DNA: TGTGCCAGCAGCCTTAGCGGGGGCCAAGAGACCCAGTACTTC

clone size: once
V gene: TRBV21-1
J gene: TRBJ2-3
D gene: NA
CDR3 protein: CASSWASGTDTQYF
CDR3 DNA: NA

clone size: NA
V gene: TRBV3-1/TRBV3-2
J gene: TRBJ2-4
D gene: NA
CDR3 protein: CASSFTGAKNIQYF
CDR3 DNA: TGTGCCAGCAGTTTTACTGGAGCCAAAAACATTCAGTACTTC

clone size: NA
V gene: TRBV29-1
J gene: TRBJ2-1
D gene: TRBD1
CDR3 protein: CSVVGQGYNEQFF
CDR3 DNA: TGCAGCGTCGTGGGACAGGGCTACAATGAGCAGTTCTTC

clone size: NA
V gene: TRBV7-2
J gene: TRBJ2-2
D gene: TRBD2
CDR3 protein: CASSPWGGLFTGELFF
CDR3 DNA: TGTGCCAGCAGCCCCTGGGGAGGGCTGTTTACCGGGGAGCTGTTTTTT

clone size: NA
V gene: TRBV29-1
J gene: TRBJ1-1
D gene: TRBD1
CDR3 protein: CSVVVTGVAFF
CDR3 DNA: TGCAGCGTTGTAGTAACAGGGGTCGCTTTCTTT

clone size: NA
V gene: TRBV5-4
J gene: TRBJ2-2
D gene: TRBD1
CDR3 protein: CASSLVDRDTGELFF
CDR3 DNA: TGTGCCAGCAGCTTGGTTGACAGGGACACCGGGGAGCTGTTTTTT

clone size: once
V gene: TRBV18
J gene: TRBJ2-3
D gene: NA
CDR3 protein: CASLGQTSTDTQCF
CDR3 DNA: TGTGCCAGCTTAGGACAGACAAGCACAGATACGCAGTGTTTT

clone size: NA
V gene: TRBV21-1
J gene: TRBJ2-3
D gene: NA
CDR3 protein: CASSKALNGTSWTDTQYF
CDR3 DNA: TGTGCCAGCAGCAAAGCTTTAAACGGGACTTCCTGGACAGATACGCAGTATTTT

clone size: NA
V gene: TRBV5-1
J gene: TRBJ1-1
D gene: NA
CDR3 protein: CASSAAGTKKNTEAFF
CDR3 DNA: TGCGCCAGCAGCGCTGCCGGGACAAAAAAGAACACTGAAGCTTTCTTT